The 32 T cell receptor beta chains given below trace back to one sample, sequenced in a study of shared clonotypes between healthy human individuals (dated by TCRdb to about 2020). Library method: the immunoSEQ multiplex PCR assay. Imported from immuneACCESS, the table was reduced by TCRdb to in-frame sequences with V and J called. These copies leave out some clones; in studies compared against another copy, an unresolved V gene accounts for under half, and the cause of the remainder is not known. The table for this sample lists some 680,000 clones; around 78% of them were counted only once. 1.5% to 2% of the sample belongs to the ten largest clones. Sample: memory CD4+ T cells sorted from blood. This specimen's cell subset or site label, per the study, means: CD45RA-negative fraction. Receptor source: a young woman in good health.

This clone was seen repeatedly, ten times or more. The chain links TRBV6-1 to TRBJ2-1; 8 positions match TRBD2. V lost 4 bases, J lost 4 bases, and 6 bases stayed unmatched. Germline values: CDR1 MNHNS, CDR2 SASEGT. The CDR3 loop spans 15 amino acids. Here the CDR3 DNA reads TGTGCCAGCAGTGGCTCACTAGCGGATTACAATGAGCAGTTCTTC. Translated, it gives CASSGSLADYNEQFF.

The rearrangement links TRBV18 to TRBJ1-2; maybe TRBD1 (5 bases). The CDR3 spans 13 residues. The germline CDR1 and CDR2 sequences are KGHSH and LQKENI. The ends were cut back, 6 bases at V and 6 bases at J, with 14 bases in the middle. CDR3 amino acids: CASSLAGGDGYTF. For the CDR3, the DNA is TGTGCCAGCTCCCTAGCCGGGGGGGATGGCTACACCTTC.

The CDR3 nucleotides read TGTGCCAGCAGTTCGGGACAGGTCCCTGAGCAGTTCTTC. Protein product: CASSSGQVPEQFF. The chain recombines TRBV28 with TRBJ2-1; 8 positions agree with TRBD1. Trimming cost V 4 bases and J 9 bases; bases outside gene matches: 5. Germline V lookup: CDR1 MDHEN, CDR2 SYDVKM. CDR3 length: 13 residues.

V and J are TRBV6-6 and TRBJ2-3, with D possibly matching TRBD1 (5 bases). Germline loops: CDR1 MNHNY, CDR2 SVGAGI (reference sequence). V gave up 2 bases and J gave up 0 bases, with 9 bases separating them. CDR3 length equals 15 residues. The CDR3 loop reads CASSYVGDSTDTQYF. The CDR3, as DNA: TGTGCCAGCAGTTACGTAGGGGATAGCACAGATACGCAGTATTTT.

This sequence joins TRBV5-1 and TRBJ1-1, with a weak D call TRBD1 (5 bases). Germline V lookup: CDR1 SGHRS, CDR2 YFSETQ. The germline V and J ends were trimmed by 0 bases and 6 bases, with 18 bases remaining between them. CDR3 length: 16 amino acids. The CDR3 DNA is TGCGCCAGCAGCTTGGACCTTAGCAGGGCGGTCCCTGAAGCTTTCTTT. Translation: CASSLDLSRAVPEAFF.

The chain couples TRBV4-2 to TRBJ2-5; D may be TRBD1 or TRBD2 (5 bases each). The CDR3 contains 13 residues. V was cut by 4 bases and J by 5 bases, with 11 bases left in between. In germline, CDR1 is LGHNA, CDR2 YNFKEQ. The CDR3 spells CASSRGTMETQYF. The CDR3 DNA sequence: TGTGCCAGCAGCCGTGGGACGATGGAGACCCAGTACTTC.

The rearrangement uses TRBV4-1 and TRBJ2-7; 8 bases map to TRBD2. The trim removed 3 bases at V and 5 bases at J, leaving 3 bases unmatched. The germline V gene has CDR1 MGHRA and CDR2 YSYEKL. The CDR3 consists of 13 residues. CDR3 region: CASSHGTSHEQYF. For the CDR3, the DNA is TGCGCCAGCAGCCACGGGACTAGTCACGAGCAGTACTTC.

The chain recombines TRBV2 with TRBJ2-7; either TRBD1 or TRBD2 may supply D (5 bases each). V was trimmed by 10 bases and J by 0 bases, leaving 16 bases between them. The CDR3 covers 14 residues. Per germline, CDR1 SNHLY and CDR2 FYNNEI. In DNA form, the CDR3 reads TGTGCCACCTCTTCGGGACGGAACTCCTACGAGCAGTACTTC. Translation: CATSSGRNSYEQYF.

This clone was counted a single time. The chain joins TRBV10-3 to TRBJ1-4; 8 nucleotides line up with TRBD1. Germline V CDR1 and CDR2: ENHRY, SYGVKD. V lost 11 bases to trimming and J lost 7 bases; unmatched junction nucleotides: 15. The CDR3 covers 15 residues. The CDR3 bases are TGTGCCTCGAGGGGGACAGGCCCGGAGGTTGAAAAACTGTTTTTT. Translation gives CASRGTGPEVEKLFF.

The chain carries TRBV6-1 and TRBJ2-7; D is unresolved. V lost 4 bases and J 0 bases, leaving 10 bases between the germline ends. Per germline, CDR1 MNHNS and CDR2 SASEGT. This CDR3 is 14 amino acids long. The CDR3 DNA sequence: TGTGCCAGCAGTGGTCGGCGGAACTCCTACGAGCAGTACTTC. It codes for CASSGRRNSYEQYF.

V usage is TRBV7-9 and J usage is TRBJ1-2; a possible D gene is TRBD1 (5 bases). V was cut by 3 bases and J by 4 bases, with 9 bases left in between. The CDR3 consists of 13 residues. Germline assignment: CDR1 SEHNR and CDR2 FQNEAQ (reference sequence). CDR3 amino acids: CASSLSGSYGYTF. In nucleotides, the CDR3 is TGTGCCAGCAGCTTGTCAGGGTCCTATGGCTACACCTTC.

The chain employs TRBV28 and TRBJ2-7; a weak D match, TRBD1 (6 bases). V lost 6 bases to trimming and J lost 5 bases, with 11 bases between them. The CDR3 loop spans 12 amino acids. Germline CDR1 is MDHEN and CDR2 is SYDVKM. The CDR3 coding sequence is TGTGCCAGCAGGCAGGGGAATGACGAGCAGTACTTC. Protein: CASRQGNDEQYF.

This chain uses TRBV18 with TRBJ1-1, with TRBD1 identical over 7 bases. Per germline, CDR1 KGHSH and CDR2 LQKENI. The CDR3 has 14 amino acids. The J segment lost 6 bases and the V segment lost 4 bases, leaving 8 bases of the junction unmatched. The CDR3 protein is CASSLQGNIAEAFF. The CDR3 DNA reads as TGTGCCAGCTCACTACAGGGGAATATCGCTGAAGCTTTCTTT.

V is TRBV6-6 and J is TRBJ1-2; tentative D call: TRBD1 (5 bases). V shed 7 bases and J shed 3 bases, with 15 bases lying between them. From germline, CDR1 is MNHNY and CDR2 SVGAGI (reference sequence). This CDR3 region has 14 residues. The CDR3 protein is CASNLNRRHYGYTF. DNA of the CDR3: TGTGCCAGCAATTTGAACAGGAGACACTATGGCTACACCTTC.

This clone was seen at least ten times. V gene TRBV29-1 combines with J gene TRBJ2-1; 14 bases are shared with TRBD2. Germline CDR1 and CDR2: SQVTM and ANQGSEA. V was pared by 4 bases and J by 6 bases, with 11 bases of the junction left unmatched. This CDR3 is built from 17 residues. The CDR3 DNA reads TGCAGCGTTGCGGGGACTAGCGGGAGAGGGGGTCCCAATGAGCAGTTCTTC. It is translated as CSVAGTSGRGGPNEQFF.

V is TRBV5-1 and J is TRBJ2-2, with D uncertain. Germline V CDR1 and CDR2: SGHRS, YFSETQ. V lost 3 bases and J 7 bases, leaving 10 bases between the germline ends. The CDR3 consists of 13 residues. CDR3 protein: CASSWVVGGELFF. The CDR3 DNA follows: TGCGCCAGCAGCTGGGTTGTCGGCGGGGAGCTGTTTTTT. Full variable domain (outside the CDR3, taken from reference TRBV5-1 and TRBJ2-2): KAGVTQTPRYLIKTRGQQVTLSCSPISGHRSVSWYQQTPGQGLQFLFEYFSETQRNKGNFPGRFSGRQFSNSRSEMNVSTLELGDSALYLCASSWVVGGELFFGEGSRLTVL.

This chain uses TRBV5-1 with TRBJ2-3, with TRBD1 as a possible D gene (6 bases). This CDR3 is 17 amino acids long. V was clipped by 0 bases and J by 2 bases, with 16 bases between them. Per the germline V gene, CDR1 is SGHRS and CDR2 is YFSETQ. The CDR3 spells CASSLANRGHLTDTQYF. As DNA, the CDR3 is TGCGCCAGCAGCTTGGCCAACCGGGGACACCTCACAGATACGCAGTATTTT.

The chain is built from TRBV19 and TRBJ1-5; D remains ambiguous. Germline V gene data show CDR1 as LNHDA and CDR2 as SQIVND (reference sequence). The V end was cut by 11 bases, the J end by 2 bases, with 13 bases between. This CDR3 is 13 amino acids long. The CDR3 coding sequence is TGTGCCTCCAACCTACATGGCAATCAGCCCCAGCATTTT. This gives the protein CASNLHGNQPQHF.

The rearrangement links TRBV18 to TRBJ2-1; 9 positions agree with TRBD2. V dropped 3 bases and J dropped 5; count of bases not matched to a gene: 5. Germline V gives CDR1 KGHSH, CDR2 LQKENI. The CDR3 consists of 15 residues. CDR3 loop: CASSPWIAGDNEQFF. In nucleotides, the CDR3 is TGTGCCAGCTCACCCTGGATAGCGGGGGACAATGAGCAGTTCTTC.

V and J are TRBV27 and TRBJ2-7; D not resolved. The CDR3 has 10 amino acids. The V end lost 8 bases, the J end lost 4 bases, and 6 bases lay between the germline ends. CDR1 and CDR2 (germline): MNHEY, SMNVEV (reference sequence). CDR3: CASGKYEQYF. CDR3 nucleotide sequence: TGTGCCAGCGGAAAATACGAGCAGTACTTC.

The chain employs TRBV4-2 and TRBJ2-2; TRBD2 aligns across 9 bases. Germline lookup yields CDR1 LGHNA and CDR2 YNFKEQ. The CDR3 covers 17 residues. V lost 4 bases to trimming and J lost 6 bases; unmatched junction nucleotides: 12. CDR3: CASSPEPGLARSGELFF. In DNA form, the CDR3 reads TGTGCCAGCAGCCCAGAACCGGGACTAGCACGGTCCGGGGAGCTGTTTTTT.

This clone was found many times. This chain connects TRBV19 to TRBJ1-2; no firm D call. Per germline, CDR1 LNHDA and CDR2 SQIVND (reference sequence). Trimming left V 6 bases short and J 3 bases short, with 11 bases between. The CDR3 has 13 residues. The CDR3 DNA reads TGTGCCAGTAGCACACAGACGCACTATGGCTACACCTTC. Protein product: CASSTQTHYGYTF.

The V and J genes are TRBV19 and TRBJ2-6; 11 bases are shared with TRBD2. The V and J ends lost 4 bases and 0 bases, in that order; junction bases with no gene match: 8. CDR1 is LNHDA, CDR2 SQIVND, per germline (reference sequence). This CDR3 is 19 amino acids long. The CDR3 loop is CASSRSSGRTFSGANVLTF. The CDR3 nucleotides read TGTGCCAGTAGTAGGTCTAGCGGGAGGACCTTCTCTGGGGCCAACGTCCTGACTTTC.

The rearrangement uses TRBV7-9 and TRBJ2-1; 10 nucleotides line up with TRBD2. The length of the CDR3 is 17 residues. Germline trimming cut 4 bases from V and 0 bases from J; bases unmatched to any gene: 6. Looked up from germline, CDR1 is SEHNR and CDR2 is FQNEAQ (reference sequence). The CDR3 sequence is CASSSRTSGVSYNEQFF. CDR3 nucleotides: TGTGCCAGCAGCTCGAGGACTAGCGGAGTCTCCTACAATGAGCAGTTCTTC.

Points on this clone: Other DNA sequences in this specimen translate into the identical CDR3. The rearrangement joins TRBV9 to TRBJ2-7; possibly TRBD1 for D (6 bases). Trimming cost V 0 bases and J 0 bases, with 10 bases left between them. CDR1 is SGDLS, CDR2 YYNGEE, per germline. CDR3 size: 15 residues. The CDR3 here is CASSVGQASSYEQYF. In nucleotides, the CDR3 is TGTGCCAGCAGCGTAGGACAGGCGAGCTCCTACGAGCAGTACTTC.

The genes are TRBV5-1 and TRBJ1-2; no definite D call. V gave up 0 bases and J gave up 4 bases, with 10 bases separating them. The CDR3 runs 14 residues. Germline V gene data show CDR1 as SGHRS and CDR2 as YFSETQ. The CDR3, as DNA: TGCGCCAGCAGCTTGGAAACAGAGTCCTATGGCTACACCTTC. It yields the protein CASSLETESYGYTF.

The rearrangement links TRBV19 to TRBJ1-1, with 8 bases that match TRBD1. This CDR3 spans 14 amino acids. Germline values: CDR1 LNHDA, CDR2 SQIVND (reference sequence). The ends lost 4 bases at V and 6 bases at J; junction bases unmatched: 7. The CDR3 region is CASSRGQGASEAFF. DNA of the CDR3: TGTGCCAGTAGTAGGGGCCAGGGGGCCTCTGAAGCTTTCTTT.

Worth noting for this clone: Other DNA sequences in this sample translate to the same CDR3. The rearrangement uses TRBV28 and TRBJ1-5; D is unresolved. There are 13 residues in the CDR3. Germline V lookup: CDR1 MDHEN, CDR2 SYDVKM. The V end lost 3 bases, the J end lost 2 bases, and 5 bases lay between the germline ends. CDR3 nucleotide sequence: TGTGCCAGCAGTTTTACGGGCAATCAGCCCCAGCATTTT. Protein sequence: CASSFTGNQPQHF.

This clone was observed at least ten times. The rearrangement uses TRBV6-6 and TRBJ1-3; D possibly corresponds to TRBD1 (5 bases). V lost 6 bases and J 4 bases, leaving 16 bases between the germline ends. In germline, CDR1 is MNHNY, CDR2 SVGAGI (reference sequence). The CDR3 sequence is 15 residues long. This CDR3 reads CASSPPSGQGNTIYF. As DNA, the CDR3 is TGTGCCAGCAGCCCCCCTTCAGGGCAAGGAAACACCATATATTTT.

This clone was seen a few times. For the CDR3, the DNA is TGTGCCAGTCTAGGACTAGCGGGAGGGCGAACCGGGGAGCTGTTTTTT. This codes for CASLGLAGGRTGELFF. The chain employs TRBV28 and TRBJ2-2; TRBD2 aligns across 15 bases. CDR1 and CDR2 from the germline V gene are MDHEN and SYDVKM. The CDR3 length is 16 residues. The junction had 7 bases not matched to a gene; V was cut back by 9 bases and J by 5 bases.

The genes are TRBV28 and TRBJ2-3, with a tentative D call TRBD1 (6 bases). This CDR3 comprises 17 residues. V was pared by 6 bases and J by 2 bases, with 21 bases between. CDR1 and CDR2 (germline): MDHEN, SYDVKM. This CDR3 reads CASSSSALGANTDTQYF. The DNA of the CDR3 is TGTGCCAGCAGCTCCTCGGCCCTGGGGGCTAACACAGATACGCAGTATTTT.

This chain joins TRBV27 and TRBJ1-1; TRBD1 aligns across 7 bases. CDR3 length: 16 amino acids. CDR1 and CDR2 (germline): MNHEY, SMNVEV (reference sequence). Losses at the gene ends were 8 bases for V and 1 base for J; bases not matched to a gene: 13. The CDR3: CASQDARGQSNTEAFF. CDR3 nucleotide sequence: TGTGCCAGCCAGGATGCTAGGGGGCAATCGAACACTGAAGCTTTCTTT.